This T cell receptor beta chain was identified during a study of spatial heterogeneity in lung cancer. Whole-study context: Sequences of the beta chain were consistently detected in greater numbers than alpha-chain sequences. The study observed each unique TCR and UMI combination more than ten times on average in raw reads.

TCRdb used MiXCR to reprocess the 5' RACE reads, holding one entry per CDR3 protein. The sample has 20,000 to 30,000 distinct CDR3 sequences, around 13% seen once; the top ten hold about 26%. This CDR3 is built from 15 residues. Germline CDR1 reads ENHRY; CDR2 reads SYGVKD. V lost 3 bases and J 0 bases, leaving 9 bases between the germline ends. Time point reported: sample taken at primary tumor resection. Whole RNA, which was extracted from tumor, nontumor lung tissue or frozen PBMC, was sequenced without any cell sorting. The V gene is TRBV10-3, the J gene TRBJ2-1; possibly TRBD1 or TRBD2 for D (5 bases each). This specimen consisted of PBMCs, obtained at surgery. This receptor was obtained from a female donor with early-stage non-small cell lung cancer. CDR3 nucleotide sequence: TGTGCCATCAGTGATGGGGGAAGCTCCTACAATGAGCAGTTCTTC. Encoded protein: CAISDGGSSYNEQFF.